This TCR beta chain was profiled in a study of monozygotic twins with inflammatory bowel disease. Regarding this clonotype: The antigen is undetermined.

General observations from the study: IBD patients displayed reduced TCRbeta diversity (inverse Simpson) when set against healthy co-twins. Discrimination among different T cell subtypes was not achievable.

The CDR3 spans 16 residues. CDR1 ENHRY and CDR2 SYGVKD come from the germline V gene. The authors isolated total RNA from whole blood without sorting T cells. UMIs that included a 6-nucleotide sample barcode were added by template switching, which took place during cDNA synthesis. Each CDR3 protein gets one entry in TCRdb, which reprocessed the 5' RACE reads and gives no DNA. The sample totals approximately 400,000 distinct CDR3 sequences. This chain links TRBV10-3 with TRBJ2-2; the D call from TCRdb, TRBD2, cannot be confirmed without DNA. Sequenced sample: blood. The TCR originated in a human donor with ulcerative colitis or Crohn's disease, or a healthy co-twin of an affected twin (not recorded which). CDR3: CAISGTATSSPGELFF.